The next 7 T cell receptor beta chains were all read from a single sample in a study of blood T cell repertoires in COVID-19 (dated by TCRdb to about 2020). Library creation used the immunoSEQ multiplex PCR assay. Entries here come from immuneACCESS through TCRdb and include only in-frame sequences with V and J called. Some clones fail to appear in such tables; in the studies checked, an unresolved V gene covers under half of the shortfall, and the cause of the remainder is unknown. The sample includes roughly 210,000 clones, with about nine tenths observed a single time. Of the sample, under 2% is held by the ten largest clones. Sequenced input: peripheral blood. These receptors were obtained from a man in his sixties or seventies with acute or convalescent COVID-19.

The chain carries TRBV9 and TRBJ2-1; the match to TRBD2 covers 10 bases. Germline V gene data show CDR1 as SGDLS and CDR2 as YYNGEE. The CDR3 runs to 16 residues. V was clipped by 4 bases and J by 0 bases; unmatched bases: 4. The chain's CDR3 is CASSTGLAVSYNEQFF. The CDR3 nucleotides are TGTGCCAGCAGCACCGGACTAGCGGTCTCCTACAATGAGCAGTTCTTC.

The chain joins TRBV11-3 to TRBJ2-4; TRBD1 might be the D (6 bases). In germline, CDR1 is SGHNT, CDR2 YENEEA. CDR3 length equals 17 residues. Trimming removed 7 bases from V and 4 bases from J, with 23 bases in between. This CDR3 is CASTNILKGEPKNIQYF. CDR3 coding DNA: TGTGCCAGCACCAATATTCTAAAGGGGGAACCAAAAAACATTCAGTACTTC.

J is TRBJ2-1 and V is TRBV2; TRBD1 aligns across 11 bases. In germline, CDR1 is SNHLY, CDR2 FYNNEI. The trim removed 3 bases at V and 15 bases at J, leaving 7 bases unmatched. This CDR3 is built from 13 residues. CDR3 sequence: CASSEDRGRFLFF. CDR3 in DNA: TGTGCCAGCAGTGAGGACAGGGGGCGCTTCCTGTTCTTC.

The chain combines TRBV19 with TRBJ2-1; the D call may be TRBD1 or TRBD2 (9 bases each). Germline loops: CDR1 LNHDA, CDR2 SQIVND (reference sequence). The ends were cut back, 3 bases at V and 15 bases at J, with 27 bases in the middle. The CDR3 spans 16 residues. The chain's CDR3 is CASSMGQGGLAGALFF. CDR3 nucleotides: TGTGCCAGTAGTATGGGACAGGGTGGTTTAGCGGGAGCTCTGTTCTTC.

V gene TRBV19 combines with J gene TRBJ1-5; D remains unclear. From germline, CDR1 is LNHDA and CDR2 SQIVND (reference sequence). V was trimmed by 5 bases and J by 7 bases, leaving 9 bases between them. CDR3 size: 12 residues. For the CDR3, the DNA is TGTGCCAGTAGTTCCACTTCCCAGCCCCAGCATTTT. Translating it yields CASSSTSQPQHF.

CDR3 bases: TGTGCCAGTAGTAAAATTTTAGGTCAGACTCATCAGCCCCAGCATTTT. This gives the protein CASSKILGQTHQPQHF. The V call is TRBV19, the J call TRBJ1-5; no clear D. Germline CDR1 and CDR2: LNHDA and SQIVND (reference sequence). Trimming shortened V by 4 bases and J by 5 bases, and 18 bases separated the two germline ends. This CDR3 spans 16 amino acids.

This clone was recorded a few times. V is TRBV5-5 and J is TRBJ1-2; 11 positions match TRBD1. Germline V CDR1 and CDR2: SGHKS, YYEKEE (reference sequence). Germline trimming cut 3 bases from V and 7 bases from J; bases unmatched to any gene: 14. The CDR3 spans 17 residues. The CDR3 here is CASSSGQGGAVLLGYTF. CDR3 DNA sequence: TGTGCCAGCAGCTCGGGACAGGGGGGCGCGGTGTTACTTGGCTACACCTTC.